This is a list of T cell receptor beta chains from one sample in a study of T cells in Graves' hyperthyroidism and ophthalmopathy. TCRdb re-called the multiplex PCR reads with MiXCR, one entry per CDR3 protein. Altogether roughly 380,000 distinct CDR3 sequences are present, roughly 14% being singletons, with the ten largest covering around 21%. Sequencing was carried out using blood. The source is a young man with Graves' hyperthyroidism that later progressed to Graves' ophthalmopathy. Both conserved end residues are part of each CDR3.

v_gene: TRBV12-3/TRBV12-4; CDR3aa: CASSFWGGDTDTQYF
v_gene: TRBV20-1; CDR3aa: CSAYLSPGQGSTDTQYF
v_gene: TRBV11-2; CDR3aa: CASSLGGQGKETQYF
v_gene: TRBV24-1; CDR3aa: CATSDLNFRIEKLFF
v_gene: TRBV28; CDR3aa: CASRGTRLTQSNQPQHF
v_gene: TRBV6-1; CDR3aa: CASSSTGSSYNSPLHF
v_gene: TRBV28; CDR3aa: CASSRLVQPQHF
v_gene: TRBV12-3/TRBV12-4; CDR3aa: CASSPRVTGSYGYTF
v_gene: TRBV20-1; CDR3aa: CSARDRVGGQGEKLFF
v_gene: TRBV20-1; CDR3aa: CSARASGRAFGYGYTF
v_gene: TRBV18; CDR3aa: CASSQIPGQGIEQYF
v_gene: TRBV3-1; CDR3aa: CASSQDGGGTEAFF
v_gene: TRBV24-1; CDR3aa: CATSKTGFINTGELFF
v_gene: TRBV7-9; CDR3aa: CASSLVGTTSGNTIYF
v_gene: TRBV20-1; CDR3aa: CSARETGDEQYF
v_gene: TRBV27; CDR3aa: CASSLTTSGGSTDTQYF
v_gene: TRBV4-1; CDR3aa: CASSQDGQGTQPQHF
v_gene: TRBV5-1; CDR3aa: CASSLEGQDYEQYF
v_gene: TRBV20-1; CDR3aa: CSALRQGVENSPLHF
v_gene: TRBV24-1; CDR3aa: CATSDGLYEQYF
v_gene: TRBV2; CDR3aa: CASRPAGSPYEQYF
v_gene: TRBV5-4; CDR3aa: CASSSRGAFPPPDTQYF
v_gene: TRBV4-1; CDR3aa: CASRGIQAYERYF
v_gene: TRBV6-1; CDR3aa: CASWAGVLNNEQFF
v_gene: TRBV6-4; CDR3aa: CASSATRFNSPLHF
v_gene: TRBV10-3; CDR3aa: CAISNIQGQPQHF
v_gene: TRBV29-1; CDR3aa: CSVEDRTGGYGYTF
v_gene: TRBV18; CDR3aa: CASSPADSTGELFF
v_gene: TRBV13; CDR3aa: CASSLGKSKRGVSEQFF
v_gene: TRBV12-5; CDR3aa: CASGLRGARDGYTF
v_gene: TRBV28; CDR3aa: CASSSLRDRGSYEQYF
v_gene: TRBV30; CDR3aa: CAWSQAYEQYF
v_gene: TRBV7-6; CDR3aa: CASSRTVSSTDTQYF
v_gene: TRBV20-1; CDR3aa: CSARDLSRDYNEQFF
v_gene: TRBV4-1; CDR3aa: CASSQDSSGGLYEQYF
v_gene: TRBV6-6; CDR3aa: CASSYSTGWGETQYF
v_gene: TRBV30; CDR3aa: CAWSALREQYF
v_gene: TRBV6-1; CDR3aa: CASSEGQGPAPLHF
v_gene: TRBV7-9; CDR3aa: CASSKRPLGQGLNNEQFF
v_gene: TRBV19; CDR3aa: CASSIGRGGANYGYTF
v_gene: TRBV7-6; CDR3aa: CASSLGAGEGETQYF
v_gene: TRBV20-1; CDR3aa: CSAKRQSSGNTIYF
v_gene: TRBV27; CDR3aa: CASSFLGAEETQYF
v_gene: TRBV6-5; CDR3aa: CASSYRPADYEQYF
v_gene: TRBV20-1; CDR3aa: CSARDPSKRGAETQYF
v_gene: TRBV7-9; CDR3aa: CASSRSSVATNEKLFF
v_gene: TRBV20-1; CDR3aa: CSARGGTGHQETQHF
v_gene: TRBV27; CDR3aa: CASRGLAGAPEQYF
v_gene: TRBV20-1; CDR3aa: CSAPRGYTGELFF
v_gene: TRBV10-3; CDR3aa: CAISDRGEKLFF
v_gene: TRBV12-3/TRBV12-4; CDR3aa: CASRAPGLKETQYF
v_gene: TRBV20-1; CDR3aa: CSARGFGYTF
v_gene: TRBV12-3/TRBV12-4; CDR3aa: CASRPTGSFNEKLFF
v_gene: TRBV12-3/TRBV12-4; CDR3aa: CASSPGGGYQFF
v_gene: TRBV18; CDR3aa: CASSPPSVADTQYF
v_gene: TRBV11-3; CDR3aa: CASSSPRQIEAFF
v_gene: TRBV28; CDR3aa: CASRSGEETQYF
v_gene: TRBV5-1; CDR3aa: CASSLPRGLAGGGSYNEQFF
v_gene: TRBV3-1; CDR3aa: CASSQVSYGGTQFF
v_gene: TRBV7-7; CDR3aa: CASSLHRGKTQYF